These 13 T cell receptor beta chains share one sample of origin, sequenced in a study of T cell responses to AZD1222 COVID-19 vaccine. Here immunoSEQ multiplex PCR was the method, and the copy in TCRdb shows in-frame clones only, minus some. The sample has some 70,000 clones; about 80% are singletons. The starting material was peripheral blood, obtained 28 days after the second AZD1222 dose. Receptors originate from an adult who received the AZD1222 COVID-19 vaccine.

This clone was recorded a few times. The CDR3 region has the DNA TGTGCCAGCAGTTGGGAGGGGGAAAAACTGTTTTTT. This gives the protein CASSWEGEKLFF. The V and J genes are TRBV2 and TRBJ1-4; TRBD1 might be the D (5 bases). The CDR3 sequence is 12 residues long. The germline V gene has CDR1 SNHLY and CDR2 FYNNEI. With 5 bases removed from V and 8 bases from J, the gap between germline ends came to 9 bases.

V is TRBV7-8 and J is TRBJ1-4, with 7 bases matching TRBD1. Per germline, CDR1 SGHVS and CDR2 FQNEAQ. The junction had 10 bases not matched to a gene; V was cut back by 5 bases and J by 7 bases. This CDR3 spans 15 amino acids. CDR3 sequence reads: CASSATTGTAEKLFF. In DNA, the CDR3 is TGTGCCAGCAGCGCGACGACAGGGACGGCTGAAAAACTGTTTTTT.

The J gene is TRBJ2-5, the V gene TRBV18, with 12 positions matching TRBD2. J gave up 4 bases and V 0 bases, and 0 bases lay outside the gene matches. This CDR3 contains 15 residues. Germline V lookup: CDR1 KGHSH, CDR2 LQKENI. Written as DNA, the CDR3 is TGTGCCAGCTCACCACCGGGACTAGCGGGAGAGACCCAGTACTTC. As protein: CASSPPGLAGETQYF.

Within the sample, this clone is medium-sized. This rearrangement joins TRBV4-1 to TRBJ2-3, with D perhaps matching TRBD1 or TRBD2 (5 bases each). Germline-derived CDR1 and CDR2 are MGHRA and YSYEKL. The length of the CDR3 is 18 residues. Trimming removed 1 base at V and 2 bases at J, with 19 bases between. In DNA, the CDR3 is TGCGCCAGCAGCCAAGGCCCCCCGGGGCGGGCGAACACAGATACGCAGTATTTT. Translation gives CASSQGPPGRANTDTQYF.

This clone was counted a single time. This rearrangement joins TRBV6-1 to TRBJ1-6; D gene uncertain. Between the trimmed V and J ends, which lost 1 base and 7 bases, there was a span of 11 bases. The CDR3 runs to 15 residues. The germline V gene encodes CDR1 MNHNS and CDR2 SASEGT. Here the CDR3 reads CASSEGGRMNSPLHF. CDR3 nucleotide sequence: TGTGCCAGCAGTGAAGGCGGGCGGATGAATTCACCCCTCCACTTT.

V usage is TRBV6-5 and J usage is TRBJ2-7, with D uncertain. The CDR3 runs to 16 residues. The V end lost 2 bases, the J end lost 0 bases, and 14 bases lay between the germline ends. Germline V gives CDR1 MNHEY, CDR2 SVGAGI. CDR3 sequence reads: CASSYGVLMSSYEQYF. CDR3 bases: TGTGCCAGCAGTTACGGTGTCTTAATGAGCTCCTACGAGCAGTACTTC.

The chain has TRBV3-1 (or the pseudogene TRBV3-2) and TRBJ1-2; 7 bases are shared with TRBD1. Losses at the gene ends were 1 base for V and 8 bases for J; bases not matched to a gene: 16. The length of the CDR3 is 17 residues. Per the germline V gene, CDR1 is LGHDT and CDR2 is YNNKEL (reference sequence). The CDR3 bases are TGTGCCAGCAGCCAAGCTCCCGGACAGGTTAGACATGGCGGCTACACCTTC. Translating gives CASSQAPGQVRHGGYTF.

The chain couples TRBV30 to TRBJ1-3; the match to TRBD1 covers 7 bases. V shed 8 bases and J 0 bases; nucleotides not matched to a gene: 4. Germline V gives CDR1 GTSNPN, CDR2 SVGIG (reference sequence). This CDR3 is built from 13 residues. CDR3 in DNA: TGTGCCAGGGACAGCAGCTCTGGAAACACCATATATTTT. Its translation is CARDSSSGNTIYF.

This chain joins TRBV5-5 and TRBJ1-1; D not resolved. This CDR3 contains 13 residues. Germline CDR1 and CDR2: SGHKS and YYEKEE (reference sequence). V dropped 4 bases and J dropped 11 bases, with 18 bases sitting between them. This CDR3 is CASSMSGTVAAFF. CDR3 DNA: TGTGCCAGCAGCATGAGTGGTACGGTGGCCGCTTTCTTT.

This chain links TRBV4-2 with TRBJ1-1; D unclear. The V gene's germline CDR1 is LGHNA and CDR2 YNFKEQ. V lost 0 bases, J lost 8 bases, and 10 bases lay in between. The CDR3 is made up of 13 amino acids. As DNA, the CDR3 is TGTGCCAGCAGCCAAGATGTGTGGGTCGAAGCTTTCTTT. As protein: CASSQDVWVEAFF.

This clone was found a few times. The chain links TRBV19 to TRBJ1-1; D ambiguous. The CDR3 covers 16 residues. CDR1 and CDR2 from the germline V gene are LNHDA and SQIVND (reference sequence). Trimming shortened V by 6 bases and J by 1 base, and 18 bases separated the two germline ends. CDR3 protein: CASSIGRRAANTEAFF. The DNA of the CDR3 is TGTGCCAGTAGCATCGGCCGGCGGGCAGCGAACACTGAAGCTTTCTTT.

The chain couples TRBV11-2 to TRBJ2-1, with 8 positions matching TRBD2. This CDR3 has 16 residues. V lost 1 base to trimming and J lost 9 bases; unmatched junction nucleotides: 11. Germline V gene lookup returns CDR1 SGHAT and CDR2 FQNNGV. The CDR3 sequence: CASSLGGAGGQGEQFF. Here the CDR3 DNA reads TGTGCCAGCAGCTTAGGCGGGGCGGGAGGCCAGGGTGAGCAGTTCTTC. The whole variable domain, remainder taken from reference TRBV11-2 and TRBJ2-1, is EAGVAQSPRYKIIEKRQSVAFWCNPISGHATLYWYQQILGQGPKLLIQFQNNGVVDDSQLPKDRFSAERLKGVDSTLKIQPAKLEDSAVYLCASSLGGAGGQGEQFFGPGTRLTVL.

This chain uses TRBV5-1 with TRBJ1-1; D perhaps matches TRBD1 (5 bases). The germline V gene encodes CDR1 SGHRS and CDR2 YFSETQ. The V gene lost 5 bases and the J gene lost 4 bases, with 18 bases spanning the gap. This CDR3 is 15 amino acids long. This CDR3 reads CASRVRDGGRTEAFF. The CDR3 DNA reads as TGCGCCAGCAGAGTACGGGACGGGGGACGCACTGAAGCTTTCTTT.